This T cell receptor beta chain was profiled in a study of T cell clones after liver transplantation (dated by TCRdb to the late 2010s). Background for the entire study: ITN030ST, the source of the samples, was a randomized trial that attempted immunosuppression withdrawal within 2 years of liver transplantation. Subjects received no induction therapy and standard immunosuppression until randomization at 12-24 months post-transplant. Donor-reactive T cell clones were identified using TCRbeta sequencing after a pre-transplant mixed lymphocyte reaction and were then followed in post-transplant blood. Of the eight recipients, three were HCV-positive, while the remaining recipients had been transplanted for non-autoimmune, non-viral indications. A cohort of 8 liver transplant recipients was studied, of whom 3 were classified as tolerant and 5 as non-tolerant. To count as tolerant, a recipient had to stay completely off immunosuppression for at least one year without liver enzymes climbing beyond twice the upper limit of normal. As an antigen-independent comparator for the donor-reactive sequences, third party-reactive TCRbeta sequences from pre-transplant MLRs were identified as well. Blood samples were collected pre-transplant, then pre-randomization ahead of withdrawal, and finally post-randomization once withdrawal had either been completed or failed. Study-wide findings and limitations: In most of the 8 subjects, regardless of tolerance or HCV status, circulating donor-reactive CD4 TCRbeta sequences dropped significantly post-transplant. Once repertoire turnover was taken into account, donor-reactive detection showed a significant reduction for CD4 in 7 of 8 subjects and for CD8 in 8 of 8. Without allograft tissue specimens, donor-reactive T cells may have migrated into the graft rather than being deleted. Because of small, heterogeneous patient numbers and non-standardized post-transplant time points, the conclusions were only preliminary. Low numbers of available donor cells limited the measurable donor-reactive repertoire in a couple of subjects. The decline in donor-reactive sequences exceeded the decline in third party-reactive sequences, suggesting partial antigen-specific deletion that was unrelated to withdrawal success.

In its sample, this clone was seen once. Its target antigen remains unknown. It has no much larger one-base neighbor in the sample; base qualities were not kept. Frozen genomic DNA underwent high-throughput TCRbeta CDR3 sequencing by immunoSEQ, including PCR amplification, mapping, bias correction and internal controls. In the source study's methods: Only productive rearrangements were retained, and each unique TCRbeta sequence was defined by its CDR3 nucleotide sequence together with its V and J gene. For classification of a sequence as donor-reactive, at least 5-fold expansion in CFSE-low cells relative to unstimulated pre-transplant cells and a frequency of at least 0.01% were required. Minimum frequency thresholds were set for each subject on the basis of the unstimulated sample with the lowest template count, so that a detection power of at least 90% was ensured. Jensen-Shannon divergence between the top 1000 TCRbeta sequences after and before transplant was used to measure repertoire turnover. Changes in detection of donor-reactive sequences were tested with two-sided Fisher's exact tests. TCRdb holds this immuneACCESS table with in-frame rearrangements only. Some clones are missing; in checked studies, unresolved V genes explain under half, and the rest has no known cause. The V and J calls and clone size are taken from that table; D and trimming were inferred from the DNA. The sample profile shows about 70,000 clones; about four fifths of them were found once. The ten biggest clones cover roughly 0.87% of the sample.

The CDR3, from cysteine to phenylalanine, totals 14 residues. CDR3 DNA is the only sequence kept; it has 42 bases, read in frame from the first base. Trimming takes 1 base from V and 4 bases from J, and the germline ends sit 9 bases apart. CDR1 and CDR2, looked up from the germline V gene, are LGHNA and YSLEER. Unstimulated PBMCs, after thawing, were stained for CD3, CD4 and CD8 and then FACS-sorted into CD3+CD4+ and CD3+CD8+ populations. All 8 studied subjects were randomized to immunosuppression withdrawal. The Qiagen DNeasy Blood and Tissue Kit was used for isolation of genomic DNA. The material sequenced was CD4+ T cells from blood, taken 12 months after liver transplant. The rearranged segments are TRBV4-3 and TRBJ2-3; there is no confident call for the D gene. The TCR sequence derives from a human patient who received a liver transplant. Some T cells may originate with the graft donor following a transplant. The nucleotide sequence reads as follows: TGCGCCAGCAGCCAAGGCTGGAGTTCAGATACGCAGTATTTT. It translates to CASSQGWSSDTQYF.